This TCR beta chain is drawn from a study of patients and donors after allogeneic stem cell transplantation. TCRdb redid the calling of the RT-PCR reads with MiXCR, one entry per CDR3 protein. The table includes about 23,000 distinct CDR3 sequences, around 29% detected once. V was shortened by 4 bases and J by 5 bases, with 7 bases between the two germline ends. This CDR3 has 12 residues. Per germline, CDR1 SGHTS and CDR2 YDEGEE. V usage is TRBV5-8 and J usage is TRBJ1-5; the D is unclear. This receptor was obtained from a human donor who was either an allogeneic HSCT recipient or a stem cell or donor lymphocyte infusion donor (not recorded which). It is not recorded whose cells these are; they may come from a transplant donor. The sequenced sample was blood, either unsorted or a sorted T cell fraction (not recorded which). The CDR3, as DNA: TGTGCCAGCAGCCCGTCCCATCAGCCCCAGCATTTT. It is translated as CASSPSHQPQHF.